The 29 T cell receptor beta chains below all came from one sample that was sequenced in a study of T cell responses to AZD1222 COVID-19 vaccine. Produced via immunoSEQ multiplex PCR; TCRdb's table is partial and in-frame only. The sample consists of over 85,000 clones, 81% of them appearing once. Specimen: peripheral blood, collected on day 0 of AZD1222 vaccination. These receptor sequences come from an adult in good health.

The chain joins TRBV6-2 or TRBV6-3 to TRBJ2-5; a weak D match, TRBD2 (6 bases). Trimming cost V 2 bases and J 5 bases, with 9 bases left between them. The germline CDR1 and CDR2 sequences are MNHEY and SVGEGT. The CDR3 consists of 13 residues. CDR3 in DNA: TGTGCCAGCAGTTACACGGGGGTGGAGACCCAGTACTTC. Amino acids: CASSYTGVETQYF.

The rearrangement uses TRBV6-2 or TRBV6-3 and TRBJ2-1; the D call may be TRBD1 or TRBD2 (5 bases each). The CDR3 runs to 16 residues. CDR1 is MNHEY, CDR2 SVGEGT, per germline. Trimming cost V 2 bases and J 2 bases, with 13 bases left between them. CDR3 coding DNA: TGTGCCAGCAGTTACGGTGGGTCGGGGCCCTACAATGAGCAGTTCTTC. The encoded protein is CASSYGGSGPYNEQFF.

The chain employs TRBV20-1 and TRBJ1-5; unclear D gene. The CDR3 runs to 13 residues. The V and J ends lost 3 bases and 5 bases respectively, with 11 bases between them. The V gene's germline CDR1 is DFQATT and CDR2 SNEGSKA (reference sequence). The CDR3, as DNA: TGCAGTGCTAGTTCAGAGACCGATCAGCCCCAGCATTTT. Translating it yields CSASSETDQPQHF.

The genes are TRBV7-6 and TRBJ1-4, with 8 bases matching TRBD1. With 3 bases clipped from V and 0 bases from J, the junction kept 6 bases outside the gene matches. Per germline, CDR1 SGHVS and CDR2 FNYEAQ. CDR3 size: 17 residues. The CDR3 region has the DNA TGTGCCAGCAGCTTCACAGGGGGTCCGGCAACTAATGAAAAACTGTTTTTT. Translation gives CASSFTGGPATNEKLFF.

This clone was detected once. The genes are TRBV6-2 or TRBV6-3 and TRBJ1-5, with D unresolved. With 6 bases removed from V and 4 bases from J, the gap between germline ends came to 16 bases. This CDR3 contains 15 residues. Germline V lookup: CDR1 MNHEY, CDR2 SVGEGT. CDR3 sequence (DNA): TGTGCCAGCAGCTATGCCAGCAGGCGGAATCAGCCCCAGCATTTT. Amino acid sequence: CASSYASRRNQPQHF.

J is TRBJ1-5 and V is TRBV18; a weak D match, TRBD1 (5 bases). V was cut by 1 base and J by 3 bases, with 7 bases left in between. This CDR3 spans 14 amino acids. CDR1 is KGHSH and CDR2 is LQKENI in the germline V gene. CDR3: CASSPQGTNQPQHF. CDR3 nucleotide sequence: TGTGCCAGCTCACCACAGGGGACCAATCAGCCCCAGCATTTT.

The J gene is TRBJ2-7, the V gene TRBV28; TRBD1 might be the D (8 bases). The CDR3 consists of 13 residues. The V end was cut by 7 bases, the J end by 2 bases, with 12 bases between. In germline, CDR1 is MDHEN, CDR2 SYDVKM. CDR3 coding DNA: TGTGCCAGCAACAGGGGGGGACCCTACGAGCAGTACTTC. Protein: CASNRGGPYEQYF.

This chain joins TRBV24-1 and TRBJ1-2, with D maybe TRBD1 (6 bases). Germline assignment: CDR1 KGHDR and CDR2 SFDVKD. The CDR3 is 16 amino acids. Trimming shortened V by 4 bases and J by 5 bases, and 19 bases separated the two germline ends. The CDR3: CATSDPTGSPLYGYTF. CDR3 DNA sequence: TGTGCCACCAGTGACCCCACAGGGTCGCCTTTGTATGGCTACACCTTC.

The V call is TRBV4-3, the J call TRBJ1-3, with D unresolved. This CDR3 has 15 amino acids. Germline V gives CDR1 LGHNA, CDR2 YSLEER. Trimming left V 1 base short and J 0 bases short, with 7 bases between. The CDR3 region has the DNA TGCGCCAGCAGCCAAGGGTATATCTCTGGAAACACCATATATTTT. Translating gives CASSQGYISGNTIYF.

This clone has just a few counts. CDR3 protein: CASRPFFDRGDEQYF. For the CDR3, the DNA is TGTGCCAGCAGACCTTTCTTCGACAGGGGGGACGAGCAGTACTTC. The chain combines TRBV28 with TRBJ2-7; 9 nucleotides line up with TRBD1. Germline V gene lookup returns CDR1 MDHEN and CDR2 SYDVKM. V was pared by 6 bases and J by 5 bases, with 11 bases of the junction left unmatched. The CDR3 has 15 residues.

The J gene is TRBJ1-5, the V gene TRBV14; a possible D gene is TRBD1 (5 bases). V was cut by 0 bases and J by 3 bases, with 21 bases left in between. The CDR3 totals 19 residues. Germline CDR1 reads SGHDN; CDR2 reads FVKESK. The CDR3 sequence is CASSQDWQVSQGDNQPQHF. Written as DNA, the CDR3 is TGTGCCAGCAGCCAAGACTGGCAGGTATCCCAAGGGGACAATCAGCCCCAGCATTTT.

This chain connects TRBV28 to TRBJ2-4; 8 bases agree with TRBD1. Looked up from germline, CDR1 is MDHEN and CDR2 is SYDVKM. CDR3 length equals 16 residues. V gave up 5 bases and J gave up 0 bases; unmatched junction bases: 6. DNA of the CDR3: TGTGCCAGCAGTACAGGACAGGGCCTAGCCAAAAACATTCAGTACTTC. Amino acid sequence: CASSTGQGLAKNIQYF.

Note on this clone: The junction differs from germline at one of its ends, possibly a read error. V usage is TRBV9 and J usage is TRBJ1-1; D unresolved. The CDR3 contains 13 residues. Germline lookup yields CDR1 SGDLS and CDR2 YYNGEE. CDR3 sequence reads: CASSLAPATPPFF. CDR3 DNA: TGTGCCAGCAGCTTAGCCCCGGCGACTCCCCCTTTTTTT.

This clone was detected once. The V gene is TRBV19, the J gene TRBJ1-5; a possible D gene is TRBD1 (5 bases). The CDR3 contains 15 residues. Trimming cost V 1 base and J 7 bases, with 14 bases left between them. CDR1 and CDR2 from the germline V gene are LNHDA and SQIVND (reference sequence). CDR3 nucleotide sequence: TGTGCCAGTAGTATAGTTTCGGGGGGTCGGCAGCCCCAGCATTTT. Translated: CASSIVSGGRQPQHF.

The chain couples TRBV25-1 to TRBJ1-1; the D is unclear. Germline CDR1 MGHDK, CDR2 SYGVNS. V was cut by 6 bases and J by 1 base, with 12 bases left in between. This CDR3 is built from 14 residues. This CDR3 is CASRTDLRNTEAFF. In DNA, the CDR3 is TGTGCCAGCAGAACGGACCTGAGGAACACTGAAGCTTTCTTT.

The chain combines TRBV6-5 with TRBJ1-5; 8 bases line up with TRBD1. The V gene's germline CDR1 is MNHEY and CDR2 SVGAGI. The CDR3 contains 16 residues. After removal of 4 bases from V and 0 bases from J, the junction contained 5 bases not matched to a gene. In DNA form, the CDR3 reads TGTGCCAGCAGTTCCTCGACAGGGGCTAGCAATCAGCCCCAGCATTTT. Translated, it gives CASSSSTGASNQPQHF.

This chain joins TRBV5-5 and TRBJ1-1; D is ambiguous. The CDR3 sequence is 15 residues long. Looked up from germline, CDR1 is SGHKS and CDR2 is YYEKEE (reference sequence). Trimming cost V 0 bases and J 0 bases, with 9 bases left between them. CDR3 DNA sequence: TGTGCCAGCAGCTTGGGCACGGGGATGAACACTGAAGCTTTCTTT. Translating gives CASSLGTGMNTEAFF.

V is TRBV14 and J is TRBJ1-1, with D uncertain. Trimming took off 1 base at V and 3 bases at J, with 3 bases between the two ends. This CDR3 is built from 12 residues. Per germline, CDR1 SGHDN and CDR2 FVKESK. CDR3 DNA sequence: TGTGCCAGCAGCCAAGCCGACACTGAAGCTTTCTTT. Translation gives CASSQADTEAFF.

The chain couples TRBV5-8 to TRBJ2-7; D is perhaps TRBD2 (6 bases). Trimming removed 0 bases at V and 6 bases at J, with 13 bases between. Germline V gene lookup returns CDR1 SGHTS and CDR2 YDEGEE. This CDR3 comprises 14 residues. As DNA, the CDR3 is TGTGCCAGCAGCTTGGCCCTCGGGGGTCGCGAGCAGTACTTC. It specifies CASSLALGGREQYF.

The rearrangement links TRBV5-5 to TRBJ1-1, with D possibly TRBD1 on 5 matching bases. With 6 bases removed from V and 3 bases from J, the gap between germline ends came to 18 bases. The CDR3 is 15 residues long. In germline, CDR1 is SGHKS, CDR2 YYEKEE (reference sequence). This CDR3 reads CASNRRGEGYTEAFF. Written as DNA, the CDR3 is TGTGCCAGCAACCGCCGAGGGGAAGGGTACACTGAAGCTTTCTTT.

CDR3 in DNA: TGTGCCAGCAGAGGCGTCCTGAACACTGAAGCTTTCTTT. It translates to CASRGVLNTEAFF. V is TRBV6-5 and J is TRBJ1-1; D is ambiguous. CDR1 and CDR2 (germline): MNHEY, SVGAGI. Between the trimmed V and J ends, which lost 6 bases and 0 bases, there was a span of 8 bases. The length of the CDR3 is 13 residues.

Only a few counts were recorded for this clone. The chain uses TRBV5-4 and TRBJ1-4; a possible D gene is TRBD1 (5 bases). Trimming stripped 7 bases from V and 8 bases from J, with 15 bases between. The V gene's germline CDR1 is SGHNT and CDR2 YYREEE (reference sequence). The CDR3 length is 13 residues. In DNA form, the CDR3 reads TGTGCCAGCGCGTTGGGACCAGGGGAAAAACTGTTTTTT. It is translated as CASALGPGEKLFF.

Written as DNA, the CDR3 is TGTGCCAGCAGGGTCCTAGCGGGGGGCGACGAGCAGTACTTC. It specifies CASRVLAGGDEQYF. The chain employs TRBV2 and TRBJ2-7; 11 nucleotides match TRBD2. Germline V gene sequence: CDR1 SNHLY, CDR2 FYNNEI. This CDR3 comprises 14 residues. Trimming at V came to 6 bases and at J to 5 bases, leaving 6 bases not matched to a gene.

Written as DNA, the CDR3 is TGTGCCAGCAGCCAAGATGTAGGGCAGAATGAAAAACTGTTTTTT. Amino acid sequence: CASSQDVGQNEKLFF. This rearrangement joins TRBV3-1 (or the pseudogene TRBV3-2) to TRBJ1-4; D is unclear. CDR1 LGHDT and CDR2 YNNKEL come from the germline V gene (reference sequence). The CDR3 runs to 15 residues. Trimming shortened V by 0 bases and J by 5 bases, and 10 bases separated the two germline ends.

The chain's CDR3 is CATTVGGNQPQHF. DNA for the CDR3: TGTGCCACCACTGTGGGGGGCAATCAGCCCCAGCATTTT. This chain uses TRBV12-3 or TRBV12-4 with TRBJ1-5; D is perhaps TRBD1 (5 bases). The CDR3 loop spans 13 amino acids. The V and J ends lost 10 bases and 2 bases respectively, with 12 bases between them.

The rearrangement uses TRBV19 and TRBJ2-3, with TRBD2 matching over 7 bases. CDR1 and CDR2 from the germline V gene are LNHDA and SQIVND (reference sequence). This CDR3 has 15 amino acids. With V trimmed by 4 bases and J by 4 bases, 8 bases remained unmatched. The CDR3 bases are TGTGCCAGTAGTACTTCGGGGGGACTCGCAGATACGCAGTATTTT. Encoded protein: CASSTSGGLADTQYF.

This chain's CDR3 is CASSLDSPLHF. The CDR3 region has the DNA TGTGCCAGCAGCTTAGATTCACCCCTCCACTTT. The V gene is TRBV7-8, the J gene TRBJ1-6, with D unclear. The germline V gene encodes CDR1 SGHVS and CDR2 FQNEAQ. The V end lost 1 base, the J end lost 8 bases, and 0 bases lay between the germline ends. The CDR3 spans 11 residues. Together with reference TRBV7-8 and TRBJ1-6, the CDR3 gives the full variable domain: GAGVSQSPRYKVAKRGQDVALRCDPISGHVSLFWYQQALGQGPEFLTYFQNEAQLDKSGLPSDRFFAERPEGSVSTLKIQRTQQEDSAVYLCASSLDSPLHFGNGTRLTVT.

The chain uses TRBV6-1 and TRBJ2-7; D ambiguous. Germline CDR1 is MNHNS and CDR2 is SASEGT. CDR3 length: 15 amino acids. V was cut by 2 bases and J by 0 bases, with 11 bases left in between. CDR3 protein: CASSEIGASSYEQYF. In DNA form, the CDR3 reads TGTGCCAGCAGTGAAATTGGCGCTAGCTCCTACGAGCAGTACTTC.

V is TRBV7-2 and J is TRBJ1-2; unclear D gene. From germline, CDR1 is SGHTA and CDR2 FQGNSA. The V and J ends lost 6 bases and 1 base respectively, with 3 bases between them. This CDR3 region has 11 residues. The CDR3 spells CASSINYGYTF. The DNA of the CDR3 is TGTGCCAGCAGTATTAACTATGGCTACACCTTC.